Following are 7 T cell receptor beta chains from one sample sequenced in a study of blood T cell repertoires in COVID-19. Produced via immunoSEQ multiplex PCR; TCRdb's table is partial and in-frame only. Altogether around 300,000 clones are present, about 89% being singletons, with the ten largest covering 2% to 2.5%. Sequences were obtained from peripheral blood. The receptors come from a man aged 50 to 60 with acute or convalescent COVID-19.

The CDR3 region has the DNA TGTGCCAGCAGTTTGGGACAGGGGGCCTCTGGAAACACCATATATTTT. As protein: CASSLGQGASGNTIYF. The chain links TRBV6-5 to TRBJ1-3, with TRBD1 matching 12 bases. Trimming at V came to 4 bases and at J to 0 bases, leaving 1 base not matched to a gene. Germline CDR1 and CDR2: MNHEY and SVGAGI. This CDR3 contains 16 residues.

The rearrangement uses TRBV6-4 and TRBJ2-7; a weak D match, TRBD2 (5 bases). Germline-derived CDR1 and CDR2 are MRHNA and SNTAGT. This CDR3 has 16 amino acids. V lost 0 bases and J 2 bases, leaving 14 bases between the germline ends. In DNA form, the CDR3 reads TGTGCCAGCAGTGACTCCGAGGGCACACTAACCTACGAGCAGTACTTC. Amino acids: CASSDSEGTLTYEQYF.

This chain connects TRBV15 to TRBJ2-1; D is unclear. The CDR3 consists of 15 residues. Trimming removed 9 bases from V and 4 bases from J, with 19 bases in between. Germline CDR1 is LNHNV and CDR2 is YYDKDF (reference sequence). The CDR3 region has the DNA TGTGCCACTCACGGCGGAGAACTCACTTACAATGAGCAGTTCTTC. Protein sequence: CATHGGELTYNEQFF.

The chain recombines TRBV3-1 (or the pseudogene TRBV3-2) with TRBJ1-3; D gene ambiguous. Germline-derived CDR1 and CDR2 are LGHDT and YNNKEL (reference sequence). V lost 4 bases, J lost 4 bases, and 14 bases lay in between. This CDR3 is 15 amino acids long. CDR3 bases: TGTGCCAGCAGCCCCAACAGCGGGTGGGGAAACACCATATATTTT. It yields the protein CASSPNSGWGNTIYF.

This sequence joins TRBV18 and TRBJ2-5; possible D gene TRBD2, 6 bases. The CDR3 runs 15 residues. Deletions cut 3 bases from V and 1 base from J, with 12 bases between. The germline V gene has CDR1 KGHSH and CDR2 LQKENI. The CDR3 sequence is CASSPVAGGQETQYF. In nucleotides, the CDR3 is TGTGCCAGCTCACCTGTCGCCGGGGGCCAAGAGACCCAGTACTTC.

Written as DNA, the CDR3 is TGTGCCAGCAGCCACAGGTCCCAAGAGACCCAGTACTTC. Encoded protein: CASSHRSQETQYF. V is TRBV3-1 (or the pseudogene TRBV3-2) and J is TRBJ2-5; D unresolved. This CDR3 is built from 13 residues. Germline V gene sequence: CDR1 LGHDT, CDR2 YNNKEL (reference sequence). The ends were cut back, 3 bases at V and 1 base at J, with 6 bases in the middle.

The chain links TRBV6-4 to TRBJ2-5, with TRBD1 identical over 9 bases. Trimming cost V 6 bases and J 2 bases; bases outside gene matches: 4. Germline V lookup: CDR1 MRHNA, CDR2 SNTAGT. The CDR3 sequence is 14 residues long. CDR3 sequence reads: CASSPGTGQETQYF. The CDR3 DNA reads as TGTGCCAGCAGCCCCGGGACAGGGCAAGAGACCCAGTACTTC.